Below, 18 T cell receptor beta chains from the same sample are listed, as sequenced in a study of shared clonotypes between healthy human individuals. Measured with immunoSEQ multiplex PCR; TCRdb has only the in-frame clones, and not every one. The data show approximately 2.3 million clones, 85% to 95% seen once. The source material was naive CD4+ T cells from PBMCs. As for subset: CD45RA+ positively selected. Receptors originate from a man aged 18 to 30 in good health. Some clones in this sample may be carry-over from other donors' samples.

The chain links TRBV7-9 to TRBJ2-3; 10 positions agree with TRBD1. The trim removed 2 bases at V and 7 bases at J, leaving 6 bases unmatched. The CDR3 sequence is 15 residues long. In germline, CDR1 is SEHNR, CDR2 FQNEAQ (reference sequence). CDR3 sequence (DNA): TGTGCCAGCAGCTTATGGACAGGGGGAATAAATACGCAGTATTTT. This gives the protein CASSLWTGGINTQYF.

The chain uses TRBV11-2 and TRBJ2-3, with 7 bases matching TRBD1. In germline, CDR1 is SGHAT, CDR2 FQNNGV. CDR3 length: 16 amino acids. Trimming removed 5 bases from V and 1 base from J; junction bases left unmatched: 9. CDR3 amino acids: CASSIHRGQGTDTQYF. CDR3 nucleotides: TGTGCCAGCAGCATCCACCGTGGACAGGGCACAGATACGCAGTATTTT.

The rearrangement links TRBV28 to TRBJ2-1; 7 nucleotides line up with TRBD2. With 5 bases clipped from V and 3 bases from J, the junction kept 10 bases outside the gene matches. The CDR3 spans 16 residues. The germline CDR1 and CDR2 sequences are MDHEN and SYDVKM. DNA of the CDR3: TGTGCCAGCAGTCTGCCTTCTGGCGGGAGCTACAATGAGCAGTTCTTC. Protein sequence: CASSLPSGGSYNEQFF.

The V gene is TRBV9, the J gene TRBJ2-1; 12 bases are shared with TRBD2. Germline-derived CDR1 and CDR2 are SGDLS and YYNGEE. J lost 6 bases, V lost 3 bases, and 10 bases had no gene match. The CDR3 sequence is 17 residues long. This CDR3 is CASSGSQGLAGSNEQFF. CDR3 bases: TGTGCCAGCAGCGGAAGCCAAGGACTAGCGGGGTCCAATGAGCAGTTCTTC.

The CDR3 here is CASTGRSRSTDTQYF. DNA for the CDR3: TGTGCCAGTACCGGAAGGTCTCGCAGCACAGATACGCAGTATTTT. The chain is built from TRBV19 and TRBJ2-3; no reliable D call. V was pared by 7 bases and J by 0 bases, with 14 bases between. Per germline, CDR1 LNHDA and CDR2 SQIVND (reference sequence). This CDR3 is built from 15 residues.

V is TRBV4-3 and J is TRBJ2-5, with 7 positions matching TRBD2. V was pared by 3 bases and J by 9 bases, with 13 bases of the junction left unmatched. Germline-derived CDR1 and CDR2 are LGHNA and YSLEER. The CDR3 is 15 residues long. The CDR3: CASSQGYLDRGAQYF. CDR3 nucleotides: TGCGCCAGCAGCCAGGGGTATCTCGACCGGGGGGCCCAGTACTTC.

The chain employs TRBV7-3 and TRBJ2-1; 11 bases are shared with TRBD2. Germline V gene lookup returns CDR1 SGHTA and CDR2 FQGTGA. Trimming removed 4 bases from V and 2 bases from J; junction bases left unmatched: 4. The CDR3 runs to 16 residues. The CDR3 reads CASSSSLAGAYNEQFF. The CDR3 nucleotides are TGTGCCAGCAGCTCCTCACTAGCGGGAGCCTACAATGAGCAGTTCTTC.

The chain uses TRBV10-3 and TRBJ2-2, with D possibly being TRBD1 (5 bases). Germline CDR1 reads ENHRY; CDR2 reads SYGVKD. The CDR3 runs 15 residues. V lost 0 bases, J lost 4 bases, and 9 bases lay in between. The CDR3 reads CAISESQGLTGELFF. CDR3 DNA sequence: TGTGCCATCAGTGAGTCCCAGGGCCTCACCGGGGAGCTGTTTTTT.

V gene TRBV4-1 combines with J gene TRBJ2-2, with a weak D call TRBD2 (5 bases). Germline V CDR1 and CDR2: MGHRA, YSYEKL. The CDR3 is 18 amino acids. Trimming stripped 0 bases from V and 0 bases from J, with 14 bases between. For the CDR3, the DNA is TGCGCCAGCAGCCAAGATTTTTCGAGCGGCACGAACACCGGGGAGCTGTTTTTT. Its protein is CASSQDFSSGTNTGELFF.

The rearrangement links TRBV5-1 to TRBJ2-1, with TRBD2 matching over 7 bases. This CDR3 comprises 16 residues. Looked up from germline, CDR1 is SGHRS and CDR2 is YFSETQ. V shed 0 bases and J 1 base; nucleotides not matched to a gene: 4. The CDR3 DNA is TGCGCCAGCAGCTTGGTGATTAGCGGGTCCTACAATGAGCAGTTCTTC. Residues: CASSLVISGSYNEQFF.

Details on this clone: The sample holds other DNA sequences that translate to the same CDR3. This chain connects TRBV7-3 to TRBJ2-5; D gene uncertain. V shed 5 bases and J shed 4 bases, with 11 bases lying between them. Germline V gives CDR1 SGHTA, CDR2 FQGTGA. The CDR3 has 13 residues. DNA of the CDR3: TGTGCCAGCAGCCTGAGTAGAGGAGAGACCCAGTACTTC. Translating gives CASSLSRGETQYF.

The chain joins TRBV5-4 to TRBJ1-4; D is perhaps TRBD1 (5 bases). Per germline, CDR1 SGHNT and CDR2 YYREEE (reference sequence). The CDR3 covers 15 residues. Deletions cut 4 bases from V and 8 bases from J, with 18 bases between. In DNA, the CDR3 is TGTGCCAGCAGCCATCTCCCTGGGACGGCGGAAAAACTGTTTTTT. Translation: CASSHLPGTAEKLFF. The full variable domain, rest sourced from reference TRBV5-4 and TRBJ1-4, is ETGVTQSPTHLIKTRGQQVTLRCSSQSGHNTVSWYQQALGQGPQFIFQYYREEENGRGNFPPRFSGLQFPNYSSELNVNALELDDSALYLCASSHLPGTAEKLFFGSGTQLSVL.

The chain uses TRBV5-1 and TRBJ1-2; D may be TRBD1 (5 bases). The germline V and J ends were trimmed by 0 bases and 0 bases, with 9 bases remaining between them. CDR3 size: 15 residues. Germline CDR1 SGHRS, CDR2 YFSETQ. CDR3 sequence: CASSLGQPTNYGYTF. The CDR3 bases are TGCGCCAGCAGCTTGGGACAGCCTACTAACTATGGCTACACCTTC.

The chain uses TRBV27 and TRBJ2-5, with 15 positions matching TRBD2. This CDR3 comprises 19 residues. With V trimmed by 1 base and J by 2 bases, 8 bases remained unmatched. CDR1 is MNHEY, CDR2 SMNVEV, per germline (reference sequence). CDR3 region: CASSLFARGLAGGQETQYF. The CDR3 DNA is TGTGCCAGCAGTTTATTCGCGAGAGGACTAGCGGGAGGGCAAGAGACCCAGTACTTC.

The CDR3 loop reads CASSLAAGGKWDTQYF. The DNA for the CDR3 is TGCGCCAGCAGCTTGGCCGCTGGGGGCAAGTGGGATACGCAGTATTTT. The V and J genes are TRBV5-1 and TRBJ2-3; possible D gene TRBD1, 6 bases. This CDR3 comprises 16 residues. Per the germline V gene, CDR1 is SGHRS and CDR2 is YFSETQ. Trimming shortened V by 0 bases and J by 6 bases, and 17 bases separated the two germline ends. Combining the CDR3 with reference TRBV5-1 and TRBJ2-3 gives the whole variable domain KAGVTQTPRYLIKTRGQQVTLSCSPISGHRSVSWYQQTPGQGLQFLFEYFSETQRNKGNFPGRFSGRQFSNSRSEMNVSTLELGDSALYLCASSLAAGGKWDTQYFGPGTRLTVL.

This clone occurred once. The chain combines TRBV10-3 with TRBJ2-7; TRBD2 aligns across 10 bases. Germline-derived CDR1 and CDR2 are ENHRY and SYGVKD. After removal of 4 bases from V and 6 bases from J, the junction contained 12 bases not matched to a gene. This CDR3 contains 16 residues. The CDR3, as DNA: TGTGCCATCAGTGCGAACACGGGGGCTAGCGGGGGCGAGCAGTACTTC. Protein: CAISANTGASGGEQYF.

For the CDR3, the DNA is TGCGCCAGCAGCCGGGACGAGGGGCTCTCCGAGCAGTACTTC. Translating gives CASSRDEGLSEQYF. The chain has TRBV5-1 and TRBJ2-7; D tentatively reads TRBD1 or TRBD2 (5 bases each). This CDR3 region has 14 residues. Trimming took 4 bases from V and 6 from J, leaving 17 bases between them. Germline V gives CDR1 SGHRS, CDR2 YFSETQ.

The chain employs TRBV4-1 and TRBJ1-5; D is perhaps TRBD1 (5 bases). The CDR3 length is 16 residues. CDR1 is MGHRA and CDR2 is YSYEKL in the germline V gene. V was shortened by 1 base and J by 9 bases, with 19 bases between the two germline ends. DNA of the CDR3: TGCGCCAGCAGCCAAGTCCGGGACCAAGGAAGAGGGCCCCAGCATTTT. Its protein product is CASSQVRDQGRGPQHF.